A single sample gave rise to the 22 T cell receptor beta chains below, sequenced in a study of T cells expressing NK-cell markers. TCRdb reanalyzed the 5' RACE reads and collapses them to one entry per CDR3 protein, without DNA. Its table lists 500,000 to 700,000 distinct CDR3 sequences. Source material: blood T cells: a sorted CD56 or NKG2C T cell subset, CD4+ or CD8+ T cells, or bulk PBMC T cells (not recorded which). All receptors come from a man aged 18 to 35 in good health.

The chain is built from TRBV7-2 and TRBJ2-4; the D call of TRBD2 rests on TCRdb alone, since no DNA is present to check it. From germline, CDR1 is SGHTA and CDR2 FQGNSA. The CDR3 length is 14 residues. CDR3 residues: CASSRGTGLNIQYF.

The genes are TRBV13 and TRBJ2-2. This CDR3 contains 17 residues. From germline, CDR1 is PRHDT and CDR2 FYEKMQ (reference sequence). The CDR3 reads CASSLGGSSANTGELFF. The full variable domain, rest sourced from reference TRBV13 and TRBJ2-2, is AAGVIQSPRHLIKEKRETATLKCYPIPRHDTVYWYQQGPGQDPQFLISFYEKMQSDKGSIPDRFSAQQFSDYHSELNMSSLELGDSALYFCASSLGGSSANTGELFFGEGSRLTVL.

The chain carries TRBV29-1 and TRBJ2-5; TCRdb's assignment of TRBD2 cannot be checked, as there is no DNA. The CDR3 totals 14 residues. Germline lookup yields CDR1 SQVTM and CDR2 ANQGSEA. This CDR3 reads CSVEGLEGGETQYF.

This chain joins TRBV6-5 and TRBJ2-3; without DNA, the TCRdb call of TRBD2 cannot be checked. The CDR3 sequence is 15 residues long. Germline CDR1 MNHEY, CDR2 SVGAGI. This CDR3 is CASSYASGSVYTQYF.

CDR3 loop: CSASGAQGVDEQYF. The rearrangement links TRBV20-1 to TRBJ2-7; there is no DNA to check the TCRdb D call of TRBD1. The CDR3 covers 14 residues. Looked up from germline, CDR1 is DFQATT and CDR2 is SNEGSKA (reference sequence).

The CDR3 loop reads CASSWTGGGETQYF. V is TRBV27 and J is TRBJ2-5; TCRdb selects TRBD1, and the lack of DNA leaves this call unchecked. This CDR3 contains 14 residues. The germline V gene has CDR1 MNHEY and CDR2 SMNVEV (reference sequence).

This chain connects TRBV12-3 or TRBV12-4 to TRBJ1-6. The CDR3 is 13 amino acids. CDR3 protein: CASRSSYNSPLHF.

The chain carries TRBV4-2 and TRBJ2-7; absent DNA, TCRdb's TRBD1 call cannot be checked. CDR1 and CDR2 from the germline V gene are LGHNA and YNFKEQ. The CDR3 covers 16 residues. Here the CDR3 reads CASSQEDRASSYEQYF.

The chain carries TRBV6-5 and TRBJ1-5; TCRdb returns TRBD1, unconfirmable since there is no DNA. Per the germline V gene, CDR1 is MNHEY and CDR2 is SVGAGI. The CDR3 spans 15 residues. CDR3 loop: CASSPRQGGNQPQHF.

V usage is TRBV13 and J usage is TRBJ2-7; the D gene TCRdb calls, TRBD2, cannot be checked with no DNA. This CDR3 contains 19 residues. From germline, CDR1 is PRHDT and CDR2 FYEKMQ (reference sequence). CDR3 region: CASSSKTGLAGGTSYEQYF.

J is TRBJ2-7 and V is TRBV21-1; TCRdb's D call, TRBD2, is unchecked because there is no DNA. TRBV21-1 constitutes a pseudogene. The CDR3 covers 13 residues. The CDR3 region is CASSPRREDEQYF.

The chain carries TRBV7-9 and TRBJ2-7; TCRdb reports TRBD1, a call that lacks DNA to check it against. CDR1 SEHNR and CDR2 FQNEAQ come from the germline V gene (reference sequence). The CDR3 runs 17 residues. This CDR3 reads CASSLSRDRGEVHEQYF.

The chain is built from TRBV4-3 and TRBJ1-4; there is no DNA to check the TCRdb D call of TRBD1. Looked up from germline, CDR1 is LGHNA and CDR2 is YSLEER. The CDR3 sequence is 17 residues long. The CDR3 spells CASSPKTMVGGKEKLFF.

This sequence joins TRBV6-1 and TRBJ1-6. Per the germline V gene, CDR1 is MNHNS and CDR2 is SASEGT. The CDR3 covers 14 residues. This CDR3 is CASSQAGNNSPLHF.

The chain uses TRBV28 and TRBJ1-1; with no DNA, the TCRdb D assignment of TRBD1 cannot be verified. The CDR3 length is 15 residues. Germline loops: CDR1 MDHEN, CDR2 SYDVKM. The CDR3 spells CASSFPGALNTEAFF.

The gene calls are TRBV6-1 and TRBJ2-3; TCRdb gives TRBD1 as the D gene, but with no DNA this cannot be confirmed. This CDR3 comprises 16 residues. CDR1 is MNHNS and CDR2 is SASEGT in the germline V gene. The CDR3 region is CASSLSTGKSTDTQYF.

The chain carries TRBV3-1 and TRBJ1-1. Germline V CDR1 and CDR2: LGHDT, YNNKEL (reference sequence). CDR3 size: 12 residues. The CDR3 reads CASKSLDTEAFF.

The chain uses TRBV18 and TRBJ2-6. Per the germline V gene, CDR1 is KGHSH and CDR2 is LQKENI. The CDR3 loop spans 14 amino acids. Here the CDR3 reads CASSPRPGANVLTF. Full variable domain (outside the CDR3, taken from reference TRBV18 and TRBJ2-6): NAGVMQNPRHLVRRRGQEARLRCSPMKGHSHVYWYRQLPEEGLKFMVYLQKENIIDESGMPKERFSAEFPKEGPSILRIQQVVRGDSAAYFCASSPRPGANVLTFGAGSRLTVL.

The V call is TRBV5-1, the J call TRBJ1-2; checking the TCRdb D call of TRBD1 is not possible without DNA. The CDR3 contains 13 residues. CDR1 and CDR2 from the germline V gene are SGHRS and YFSETQ. CDR3 amino acids: CASSLQGENGYTF.

The gene calls are TRBV4-3 and TRBJ2-1; TCRdb designates TRBD2, a call that cannot be tested without DNA. CDR3 size: 19 residues. The V gene's germline CDR1 is LGHNA and CDR2 YSLEER. The CDR3 sequence is CASSQGLGAGVGGRNEQFF.

The rearrangement uses TRBV5-5 and TRBJ2-7; the TCRdb D gene call, TRBD1, has no DNA to confirm it. The CDR3 is 15 amino acids. Germline CDR1 is SGHKS and CDR2 is YYEKEE (reference sequence). This chain's CDR3 is CASSPTGTSRYEQYF.

The chain uses TRBV6-1 and TRBJ2-3; the D call from TCRdb, TRBD2, cannot be confirmed without DNA. The CDR3 contains 14 residues. The V gene's germline CDR1 is MNHNS and CDR2 SASEGT. CDR3 protein: CASSPVGTSDTQYF.